The rows below give T cell receptor beta chains drawn from one sample of a study of T cell changes during pregnancy in multiple sclerosis. Clones were read by immunoSEQ multiplex PCR, and TCRdb kept only the in-frame ones, dropping some. Of around 40,000 clones listed, 85% to 95% are singletons. Sequencing used CD4+ T cells from peripheral blood mononuclear cells, obtained in the third trimester of pregnancy. The receptor set was obtained from a female donor with multiple sclerosis, enrolled in a pregnancy study. CDR3s include the opening cysteine and the closing phenylalanine or tryptophan. Fields, in order: V gene, D gene, clone size, J gene, CDR3 protein, CDR3 DNA. The D gene is left open where the match is weak. Part of the rows lack a size; the others show once, few, many or a class for expanded clones.

V: TRBV6-5
D: TRBD1
size: -
J: TRBJ2-1
CDR3: CASSYSGQGNEQFF
DNA: TGTGCCAGCAGTTACTCGGGACAGGGTAATGAGCAGTTCTTC

V: TRBV7-8
D: TRBD2
size: -
J: TRBJ2-3
CDR3: CASSNLAGGRLSTDTQYF
DNA: TGTGCCAGCAGCAATTTAGCGGGAGGACGACTTAGCACAGATACGCAGTATTTT

V: TRBV7-2
D: TRBD2
size: -
J: TRBJ2-3
CDR3: CASSFRTSGGARGNTQYF
DNA: TGTGCCAGCAGCTTTCGGACTAGCGGGGGGGCAAGGGGAAATACGCAGTATTTT

V: TRBV19
D: TRBD1
size: -
J: TRBJ2-3
CDR3: CASSIGQGADTQYF
DNA: TGTGCCAGTAGTATTGGACAGGGCGCAGATACGCAGTATTTT

V: TRBV7-3
D: -
size: -
J: TRBJ2-3
CDR3: CASSRGLGRTDTQYF
DNA: TGTGCCAGCAGCCGGGGGTTAGGTAGAACAGATACGCAGTATTTT

V: TRBV6-1
D: -
size: -
J: TRBJ2-4
CDR3: CASNTGSENIQYF
DNA: TGTGCCAGCAACACAGGATCTGAAAACATTCAGTACTTC

V: TRBV29-1
D: TRBD2
size: -
J: TRBJ2-5
CDR3: CSVQGGSRRETQYF
DNA: TGCAGCGTTCAAGGCGGGAGCAGAAGGGAGACCCAGTACTTC

V: TRBV15
D: -
size: -
J: TRBJ2-7
CDR3: CATSSAGGRRPYEQYF
DNA: TGTGCCACCAGCTCGGCAGGGGGGCGCAGGCCCTACGAGCAGTACTTC

V: TRBV5-1
D: TRBD1
size: -
J: TRBJ2-6
CDR3: CASSLARDRGLATF
DNA: TGCGCCAGCAGCTTGGCTCGGGACAGGGGCCTGGCTACTTTC

V: TRBV7-9
D: -
size: -
J: TRBJ1-3
CDR3: CASSLGRQFSGNTIYF
DNA: TGTGCCAGCAGCTTAGGGAGGCAGTTCTCTGGAAACACCATATATTTT

V: TRBV9
D: TRBD2
size: -
J: TRBJ2-5
CDR3: CASSVAGGQETQYF
DNA: TGTGCCAGCAGCGTAGCGGGAGGGCAAGAGACCCAGTACTTC

V: TRBV27
D: TRBD2
size: once
J: TRBJ2-7
CDR3: CASSPIMGEGRDEQYF
DNA: TGTGCCAGCAGTCCTATTATGGGGGAGGGCCGCGACGAGCAGTACTTC

V: TRBV10-3
D: -
size: -
J: TRBJ2-7
CDR3: CAISEFAGSAHEQYF
DNA: TGTGCCATCAGTGAATTTGCAGGGTCAGCCCACGAGCAGTACTTC

V: TRBV7-9
D: TRBD2
size: -
J: TRBJ2-5
CDR3: CASSLLLAGAQGTQYF
DNA: TGTGCCAGCAGCTTATTACTAGCGGGGGCCCAGGGGACCCAGTACTTC

V: TRBV23-1
D: TRBD1
size: once
J: TRBJ1-2
CDR3: CASRDRGLSNYGYTF
DNA: TGCGCCAGCAGGGACAGGGGGCTTTCGAACTATGGCTACACCTTC

V: TRBV5-1
D: -
size: -
J: TRBJ2-1
CDR3: CASSSDSLGRNEQFF
DNA: TGCGCCAGCAGTAGTGACTCTTTGGGGAGAAATGAGCAGTTCTTC

V: TRBV5-5
D: TRBD1
size: -
J: TRBJ1-2
CDR3: CASSRVHRDRVVNYGYTF
DNA: TGTGCCAGCAGCCGGGTCCACCGGGACAGGGTGGTAAACTATGGCTACACCTTC

V: TRBV5-1
D: -
size: -
J: TRBJ2-7
CDR3: CASSLLGDYEQYF
DNA: TGCGCCAGCAGCTTGTTAGGGGACTACGAGCAGTACTTC

V: TRBV15
D: -
size: -
J: TRBJ1-1
CDR3: CATSRDYTGLAFF
DNA: TGTGCCACCAGCAGAGATTACACAGGGTTAGCTTTCTTT

V: TRBV2
D: -
size: -
J: TRBJ1-2
CDR3: CASSERVGNYGYTF
DNA: TGTGCCAGCAGTGAGAGGGTGGGCAACTATGGCTACACCTTC

V: TRBV30
D: -
size: -
J: TRBJ2-7
CDR3: CAWGGWDGEQYF
DNA: TGTGCCTGGGGGGGCTGGGACGGCGAGCAGTACTTC

V: TRBV19
D: -
size: -
J: TRBJ2-2
CDR3: CASSLRRGNTGELFF
DNA: TGTGCCAGTAGTCTGCGGCGGGGGAACACCGGGGAGCTGTTTTTT

V: TRBV25-1
D: -
size: -
J: TRBJ1-2
CDR3: CASRGGNDYGYTF
DNA: TGTGCCAGCCGGGGGGGAAACGACTATGGCTACACCTTC

V: TRBV29-1
D: -
size: once
J: TRBJ1-4
CDR3: CSAFSGGEKLFF
DNA: TGCAGCGCTTTCAGTGGAGGGGAAAAACTGTTTTTT

V: TRBV19
D: -
size: -
J: TRBJ1-1
CDR3: CASSIWRGGAEAFF
DNA: TGTGCCAGTAGTATATGGAGAGGGGGGGCCGAAGCTTTCTTT

V: TRBV27
D: TRBD1
size: -
J: TRBJ1-2
CDR3: CASSKQGAAYGYTF
DNA: TGTGCCAGCAGTAAACAGGGGGCGGCCTATGGCTACACCTTC

V: TRBV5-1
D: TRBD2
size: -
J: TRBJ2-3
CDR3: CASSLQREATDTQYF
DNA: TGCGCCAGCAGCTTGCAACGGGAGGCCACAGATACGCAGTATTTT

V: TRBV5-1
D: -
size: -
J: TRBJ1-6
CDR3: CASSLDRAGNSPLHF
DNA: TGCGCCAGCAGCTTGGACAGGGCTGGAAATTCACCCCTCCACTTT

V: TRBV15
D: -
size: -
J: TRBJ1-1
CDR3: CATSRDRGGTEAFF
DNA: TGTGCCACCAGCAGAGATAGGGGGGGGACTGAAGCTTTCTTT

V: TRBV10-1
D: TRBD2
size: -
J: TRBJ2-3
CDR3: CASSRLAGRGTDTQYF
DNA: TGCGCCAGCAGCCGACTAGCGGGGAGGGGCACAGATACGCAGTATTTT

V: TRBV19
D: -
size: -
J: TRBJ2-3
CDR3: CASSTTRQIITDTQYF
DNA: TGTGCCAGTAGCACCACTCGACAGATTATCACAGATACGCAGTATTTT

V: TRBV6-1
D: TRBD1
size: -
J: TRBJ2-2
CDR3: CASSELDNRGPTGELFF
DNA: TGTGCCAGCAGTGAATTGGATAACAGGGGCCCCACCGGGGAGCTGTTTTTT

V: TRBV28
D: TRBD1
size: -
J: TRBJ2-1
CDR3: CASSDRGLDNEQFF
DNA: TGTGCCAGCAGTGACAGGGGGCTGGACAATGAGCAGTTCTTC

V: TRBV7-9
D: -
size: few
J: TRBJ1-5
CDR3: CASSRLGDQPQHF
DNA: TGTGCCAGCAGCCGATTAGGGGATCAGCCCCAGCATTTT

V: TRBV5-4
D: -
size: -
J: TRBJ2-1
CDR3: CASSLPTQYNEQFF
DNA: TGTGCCAGCAGCTTGCCGACACAGTACAATGAGCAGTTCTTC

V: TRBV5-1
D: -
size: few
J: TRBJ1-5
CDR3: CASSLGGEWNQPQHF
DNA: TGCGCCAGCAGCTTGGGGGGAGAGTGGAATCAGCCCCAGCATTTT

V: TRBV4-2
D: TRBD1
size: -
J: TRBJ2-2
CDR3: CASSQVGLGQGARTGELFF
DNA: TGTGCCAGCAGCCAAGTGGGGTTGGGGCAGGGGGCGCGAACCGGGGAGCTGTTTTTT

V: TRBV6-1
D: -
size: once
J: TRBJ1-5
CDR3: CASSVHRDNQPQHF
DNA: TGTGCCAGCAGTGTACACAGAGACAATCAGCCCCAGCATTTT

V: TRBV28
D: -
size: -
J: TRBJ1-2
CDR3: CASNWGGVPGYTF
DNA: TGTGCCAGCAACTGGGGCGGGGTCCCAGGCTACACCTTC

V: TRBV9
D: TRBD2
size: -
J: TRBJ2-5
CDR3: CASSVEAGGRGETQYF
DNA: TGTGCCAGCAGCGTAGAGGCGGGGGGGAGAGGGGAGACCCAGTACTTC

V: TRBV2
D: -
size: -
J: TRBJ2-2
CDR3: CATTTANTGELFF
DNA: TGTGCCACCACGACAGCGAACACCGGGGAGCTGTTTTTT